The 25 T cell receptor beta chains presented below share a single source sample, sequenced in a study of cytomegalovirus exposure and HLA in healthy donors (dated by TCRdb to 2015 to 2018). The protocol used for the library was the immunoSEQ multiplex PCR assay. A mixture of 60 forward primers for TCR Vbeta segments and 13 reverse primers for TCR Jbeta segments was used in the multiplex PCR. This immuneACCESS table, as held by TCRdb, lists in-frame sequences with V and J called but not all clones. Of the missing ones, under half trace to an unresolved V gene in checked studies; the others have no known cause. A total of a few hundred thousand clones appear in this sample, around 66% of them only once. Together, the top ten hold under 3% of the sample. Sample: PBMCs. The receptors stem from a female donor in good health and CMV-seronegative.

This clone was recorded only once. The V and J genes are TRBV18 and TRBJ2-2; D remains unclear. Germline loops: CDR1 KGHSH, CDR2 LQKENI. V lost 2 bases, J lost 9 bases, and 10 bases lay in between. The CDR3 runs 13 residues. The CDR3, as DNA: TGTGCCAGCTCACCATCCCCCCCCTGGGAGCTGTTTTTT. Translation gives CASSPSPPWELFF.

The CDR3, as DNA: TGTGCCAGCAGCCCCCTCGCGGGACTAGCGGTCTCCTACGAGCAGTACTTC. It yields the protein CASSPLAGLAVSYEQYF. V usage is TRBV11-2 and J usage is TRBJ2-7; 11 nucleotides line up with TRBD2. The J segment lost 0 bases and the V segment lost 5 bases, leaving 9 bases of the junction unmatched. CDR1 is SGHAT, CDR2 FQNNGV, per germline. CDR3 length equals 17 residues.

V and J are TRBV28 and TRBJ2-1; D perhaps matches TRBD2 (6 bases). V lost 6 bases and J 6 bases, leaving 9 bases between the germline ends. Per germline, CDR1 MDHEN and CDR2 SYDVKM. This CDR3 has 12 residues. The CDR3 reads CASRGGRNEQFF. CDR3 bases: TGTGCCAGCAGGGGAGGCCGCAATGAGCAGTTCTTC.

This clone was seen only a few times. The V and J genes are TRBV28 and TRBJ1-1; D ambiguous. Looked up from germline, CDR1 is MDHEN and CDR2 is SYDVKM. The CDR3 consists of 13 residues. Trimming shortened V by 2 bases and J by 11 bases, and 15 bases separated the two germline ends. DNA for the CDR3: TGTGCCAGCAGTTTACCCCTACACGGCGGGGCTTTCTTT. It codes for CASSLPLHGGAFF.

This chain links TRBV19 with TRBJ1-5, with D possibly TRBD1 on 5 matching bases. Germline V gives CDR1 LNHDA, CDR2 SQIVND (reference sequence). The CDR3 is 15 residues long. V lost 3 bases and J lost 9, with 18 bases in between. The CDR3: CASSMDTSRTGPQHF. The CDR3 nucleotides are TGTGCCAGTAGTATGGACACGAGCCGGACCGGGCCCCAGCATTTT.

This CDR3 is CASSLATGGHTGELFF. The CDR3 coding sequence is TGTGCCAGCAGCTTAGCGACAGGGGGCCACACCGGGGAGCTGTTTTTT. The V and J genes are TRBV7-9 and TRBJ2-2, with TRBD1 matching over 10 bases. This CDR3 spans 16 amino acids. Trimming removed 0 bases from V and 3 bases from J; junction bases left unmatched: 1. Germline V gives CDR1 SEHNR, CDR2 FQNEAQ (reference sequence).

V gene TRBV5-4 combines with J gene TRBJ2-2; TRBD2 might be the D (5 bases). V dropped 0 bases and J dropped 2 bases, with 5 bases sitting between them. The germline CDR1 and CDR2 sequences are SGHNT and YYREEE (reference sequence). There are 14 residues in the CDR3. CDR3 sequence: CASSLAGNTGELFF. Here the CDR3 DNA reads TGTGCCAGCAGCTTGGCGGGAAACACCGGGGAGCTGTTTTTT. The full variable domain, rest sourced from reference TRBV5-4 and TRBJ2-2, is ETGVTQSPTHLIKTRGQQVTLRCSSQSGHNTVSWYQQALGQGPQFIFQYYREEENGRGNFPPRFSGLQFPNYSSELNVNALELDDSALYLCASSLAGNTGELFFGEGSRLTVL.

The chain joins TRBV5-1 to TRBJ2-7; TRBD2 matches 11 bases. The CDR3 spans 16 residues. V was pared by 0 bases and J by 2 bases, with 4 bases of the junction left unmatched. CDR1 is SGHRS, CDR2 YFSETQ, per germline. The CDR3: CASSLGALAGAYEQYF. CDR3 nucleotide sequence: TGCGCCAGCAGCTTGGGGGCACTAGCGGGGGCCTACGAGCAGTACTTC.

The chain carries TRBV2 and TRBJ2-5; perhaps TRBD1 as D (6 bases). Judging by the DNA end, TRBJ2-7 fits better; the J call may be wrong. This CDR3 is built from 12 residues. Germline V gene lookup returns CDR1 SNHLY and CDR2 FYNNEI. CDR3 nucleotides: TGTGCCAGCAGGGGGGCCTCCTACGAGCAGTACTTC. Protein: CASRGASYEQYF.

The DNA for the CDR3 is TGTGCCAGCAGTCCTCCGGGACTAGCGGGAGGGACCGGGGAGCTGTTTTTT. It translates to CASSPPGLAGGTGELFF. The chain uses TRBV28 and TRBJ2-2; 16 nucleotides agree with TRBD2. With 5 bases clipped from V and 5 bases from J, the junction kept 5 bases outside the gene matches. This CDR3 is built from 17 residues. CDR1 is MDHEN and CDR2 is SYDVKM in the germline V gene.

This clone was counted between two and nine times. This chain connects TRBV18 to TRBJ1-2, with 10 positions matching TRBD1. Germline CDR1 and CDR2: KGHSH and LQKENI. The CDR3 extends over 16 amino acids. After removal of 5 bases from V and 3 bases from J, the junction contained 9 bases not matched to a gene. CDR3 region: CASSSTRQGADYGYTF. Here the CDR3 DNA reads TGTGCCAGCTCATCCACCCGACAGGGGGCTGACTATGGCTACACCTTC.

The chain uses TRBV15 and TRBJ2-7; D is unclear. Trimming took off 3 bases at V and 4 bases at J, with 7 bases between the two ends. Germline assignment: CDR1 LNHNV and CDR2 YYDKDF (reference sequence). There are 12 residues in the CDR3. The CDR3 region has the DNA TGTGCCACCAGCAGCGCCACATACGAGCAGTACTTC. It translates to CATSSATYEQYF. Full variable domain (remainder filled in from reference TRBV15 and TRBJ2-7): DAMVIQNPRYQVTQFGKPVTLSCSQTLNHNVMYWYQQKSSQAPKLLFHYYDKDFNNEADTPDNFQSRRPNTSFCFLDIRSPGLGDTAMYLCATSSATYEQYFGPGTRLTVT.

This chain connects TRBV9 to TRBJ1-1, with 9 bases lining up with TRBD1. Germline CDR1 reads SGDLS; CDR2 reads YYNGEE. V lost 0 bases to trimming and J lost 3 bases; unmatched junction nucleotides: 9. The CDR3 sequence is 17 residues long. The CDR3 region has the DNA TGTGCCAGCAGCGTAGGGGGACAGGGCCCCATGGACACTGAAGCTTTCTTT. It specifies CASSVGGQGPMDTEAFF. The full variable domain, rest sourced from reference TRBV9 and TRBJ1-1, is DSGVTQTPKHLITATGQRVTLRCSPRSGDLSVYWYQQSLDQGLQFLIQYYNGEERAKGNILERFSAQQFPDLHSELNLSSLELGDSALYFCASSVGGQGPMDTEAFFGQGTRLTVV.

The chain recombines TRBV7-6 with TRBJ2-7, with TRBD1 matching over 8 bases. The CDR3 sequence is 15 residues long. V was pared by 6 bases and J by 3 bases, with 10 bases of the junction left unmatched. Germline V gene sequence: CDR1 SGHVS, CDR2 FNYEAQ. Written as DNA, the CDR3 is TGTGCCAGCAGGGATACCGGGACAGGAAACTACGAGCAGTACTTC. Amino acid sequence: CASRDTGTGNYEQYF.

This clone was observed a few times. At one end the junction does not follow the germline gene, possibly because of a read error. The gene calls are TRBV7-9 and TRBJ1-2; D is unclear. The CDR3 is 14 amino acids. The germline V gene has CDR1 SEHNR and CDR2 FQNEAQ (reference sequence). Written as DNA, the CDR3 is TGTTCCAGCAGCGCCGAGGTTGCTAACTATGGCTACACCTTC. Translated: CSSSAEVANYGYTF.

The genes are TRBV28 and TRBJ2-7; no firm D call. The ends were cut back, 1 base at V and 4 bases at J, with 23 bases in the middle. The germline CDR1 and CDR2 sequences are MDHEN and SYDVKM. The CDR3 contains 18 residues. DNA for the CDR3: TGTGCCAGCAGTTTATATTCGCGAGAGGCCCCATCGAATTACGAGCAGTACTTC. The encoded protein is CASSLYSREAPSNYEQYF.

The chain recombines TRBV6-5 with TRBJ2-1; 7 bases fit TRBD2. From germline, CDR1 is MNHEY and CDR2 SVGAGI. The CDR3 loop spans 15 amino acids. J was trimmed by 0 bases and V by 6 bases; bases with no gene match: 5. The CDR3 nucleotides read TGTGCCAGCAGCAGCGGGAAGACCTCCTACAATGAGCAGTTCTTC. Translation: CASSSGKTSYNEQFF.

This chain uses TRBV2 with TRBJ2-7; the match to TRBD1 covers 9 bases. V dropped 7 bases and J dropped 6; count of bases not matched to a gene: 16. Germline V gene data show CDR1 as SNHLY and CDR2 as FYNNEI. The length of the CDR3 is 16 residues. The CDR3 loop is CASKGLRPRDRAEQYF. In DNA form, the CDR3 reads TGTGCCAGCAAGGGCCTTAGACCTAGGGACAGGGCCGAGCAGTACTTC.

V gene TRBV7-3 combines with J gene TRBJ2-7; 8 bases are a match to TRBD2. Trimming cost V 5 bases and J 2 bases; bases outside gene matches: 8. This CDR3 is built from 15 residues. Germline V CDR1 and CDR2: SGHTA, FQGTGA. This chain's CDR3 is CASSVLAGDTYEQYF. The DNA for the CDR3 is TGTGCCAGCAGCGTTCTAGCGGGCGATACCTACGAGCAGTACTTC.

This clone was detected only a few times. The V and J genes are TRBV9 and TRBJ2-7; TRBD2 matches 8 bases. CDR3 length equals 14 residues. V was pared by 2 bases and J by 5 bases, with 6 bases of the junction left unmatched. Germline V gene data show CDR1 as SGDLS and CDR2 as YYNGEE. For the CDR3, the DNA is TGTGCCAGCAGCGTCTCCGGGACTAGTGACGAGCAGTACTTC. Translation gives CASSVSGTSDEQYF.

The chain combines TRBV19 with TRBJ1-5, with D hard to call. CDR1 and CDR2 from the germline V gene are LNHDA and SQIVND (reference sequence). V lost 0 bases and J lost 3, with 18 bases in between. This CDR3 is 18 amino acids long. The chain's CDR3 is CASSIDSPTLKPNQPQHF. CDR3 coding DNA: TGTGCCAGTAGTATAGACTCCCCGACACTGAAGCCCAATCAGCCCCAGCATTTT. The full variable domain, completed using reference TRBV19 and TRBJ1-5, is DGGITQSPKYLFRKEGQNVTLSCEQNLNHDAMYWYRQDPGQGLRLIYYSQIVNDFQKGDIAEGYSVSREKKESFPLTVTSAQKNPTAFYLCASSIDSPTLKPNQPQHFGDGTRLSIL.

This chain links TRBV30 with TRBJ2-5; 8 bases align to TRBD2. CDR3 length: 14 amino acids. V lost 0 bases to trimming and J lost 5 bases; unmatched junction nucleotides: 5. The germline V gene has CDR1 GTSNPN and CDR2 SVGIG (reference sequence). The DNA of the CDR3 is TGTGCCTGGAGTGTGGGTAGCGGGAACGAGACCCAGTACTTC. Protein: CAWSVGSGNETQYF.

This clone was detected only once. The CDR3 sequence: CAWSVRIASNTEAFF. CDR3 bases: TGTGCCTGGAGTGTGAGGATAGCTTCGAACACTGAAGCTTTCTTT. The chain is built from TRBV30 and TRBJ1-1, with no clear D. The CDR3 length is 15 residues. The germline V gene has CDR1 GTSNPN and CDR2 SVGIG (reference sequence). The V gene lost 0 bases and the J gene lost 1 base, with 12 bases spanning the gap.

The CDR3 region is CASSYLTSGSYNEQFF. CDR3 sequence (DNA): TGTGCCAGCAGTTACCTGACTAGCGGGTCCTACAATGAGCAGTTCTTC. The rearrangement links TRBV6-5 to TRBJ2-1; 10 bases match TRBD2. This CDR3 contains 16 residues. In germline, CDR1 is MNHEY, CDR2 SVGAGI. V shed 2 bases and J 1 base; nucleotides not matched to a gene: 2.

This clone was seen repeatedly, ten times or more. The chain employs TRBV28 and TRBJ1-5; D uncertain. CDR3 length: 14 amino acids. From germline, CDR1 is MDHEN and CDR2 SYDVKM. Trimming stripped 7 bases from V and 3 bases from J, with 13 bases between. DNA for the CDR3: TGTGCCAGCAACCGCGGGGTTAACAATCAGCCCCAGCATTTT. Its protein product is CASNRGVNNQPQHF.